The 24 T cell receptor beta chains in this list originate from one sample, sequenced in a study of blood T cell repertoires in COVID-19. Clones were read by immunoSEQ multiplex PCR, and TCRdb kept only the in-frame ones, dropping some. This sample has about 74,000 clones; roughly four fifths occur once, and the top ten carry about 7.4%. Sequenced: peripheral blood. The receptor source for this set is a human donor in a cohort sampled during active COVID-19.

The chain links TRBV19 to TRBJ1-1; D unresolved. Germline loops: CDR1 LNHDA, CDR2 SQIVND (reference sequence). CDR3 size: 14 residues. Between the trimmed V and J ends, which lost 7 bases and 0 bases, there was a span of 12 bases. DNA for the CDR3: TGTGCCAGTACGGGGTTAGGGATGAACACTGAAGCTTTCTTT. Protein product: CASTGLGMNTEAFF.

CDR3 in DNA: TGTGCCAGTAGTATAGACCGGGGTGGACAGGGCAGCTCTGGGGCCAACGTCCTGACTTTC. Amino acid sequence: CASSIDRGGQGSSGANVLTF. The V call is TRBV19, the J call TRBJ2-6, with TRBD1 matching 8 bases. The CDR3 is 20 residues long. After removal of 0 bases from V and 0 bases from J, the junction contained 10 bases not matched to a gene. Per germline, CDR1 LNHDA and CDR2 SQIVND (reference sequence).

This sequence joins TRBV6-5 and TRBJ2-1; D is undetermined. The ends were cut back, 0 bases at V and 6 bases at J, with 6 bases in the middle. The CDR3 totals 13 residues. Germline CDR1 reads MNHEY; CDR2 reads SVGAGI. CDR3 in DNA: TGTGCCAGCAGTTACTCCCAGGTCAATGAGCAGTTCTTC. It yields the protein CASSYSQVNEQFF.

This clone was observed a single time. The chain has TRBV7-3 and TRBJ1-3, with a possible D match to TRBD1 (6 bases). With 5 bases removed from V and 2 bases from J, the gap between germline ends came to 16 bases. The CDR3 covers 16 residues. The V gene's germline CDR1 is SGHTA and CDR2 FQGTGA. The DNA of the CDR3 is TGTGCCAGCAGCCCTTCCGAACAGGGTGCTGGAAACACCATATATTTT. Residues: CASSPSEQGAGNTIYF.

The chain links TRBV15 to TRBJ2-7; 10 bases fit TRBD2. Germline CDR1 reads LNHNV; CDR2 reads YYDKDF (reference sequence). Unmatched junction bases numbered 14, after V lost 0 bases and J lost 3 bases. The CDR3 consists of 19 residues. CDR3 in amino acids: CATSRERYEAGGPYYEQYF. The CDR3 coding sequence is TGTGCCACCAGCAGAGAACGGTATGAAGCGGGGGGGCCCTACTACGAGCAGTACTTC.

This sequence joins TRBV7-6 and TRBJ2-1, with TRBD2 matching 14 bases. CDR3 size: 15 residues. Losses at the gene ends were 4 bases for V and 6 bases for J; bases not matched to a gene: 2. Germline V CDR1 and CDR2: SGHVS, FNYEAQ. In DNA form, the CDR3 reads TGTGCCAGCAGCTCCGGACTAGCGGGGGGCAATGAGCAGTTCTTC. It encodes CASSSGLAGGNEQFF.

The genes are TRBV14 and TRBJ2-7; maybe TRBD1 (5 bases). The germline V gene encodes CDR1 SGHDN and CDR2 FVKESK. The CDR3 covers 15 residues. V lost 1 base to trimming and J lost 4 bases, with 14 bases between them. The CDR3 here is CASSQVRVERYEQYF. CDR3 nucleotide sequence: TGTGCCAGCAGCCAAGTCAGGGTGGAGAGGTACGAGCAGTACTTC.

The chain has TRBV7-9 and TRBJ2-5; 7 bases fit TRBD2. Germline V gene data show CDR1 as SEHNR and CDR2 as FQNEAQ (reference sequence). The V gene end was trimmed by 5 bases and the J gene end by 2 bases; junction bases not matched to a gene: 8. This CDR3 has 15 residues. The CDR3, as DNA: TGTGCCAGCAGCCAAGGCCTAGCGGAACAAGAGACCCAGTACTTC. Residues: CASSQGLAEQETQYF.

The gene calls are TRBV10-3 and TRBJ2-1; 8 bases fit TRBD2. This CDR3 comprises 13 residues. Looked up from germline, CDR1 is ENHRY and CDR2 is SYGVKD. The ends lost 8 bases at V and 0 bases at J; junction bases unmatched: 0. CDR3 nucleotides: TGTGCCATCCTAGCGGGCTCCTACAATGAGCAGTTCTTC. The encoded protein is CAILAGSYNEQFF.

This clone has a handful of counts. J is TRBJ1-2 and V is TRBV19; D is undetermined. The CDR3 has 13 residues. The V end lost 4 bases, the J end lost 3 bases, and 9 bases lay between the germline ends. The V gene's germline CDR1 is LNHDA and CDR2 SQIVND (reference sequence). CDR3 in amino acids: CASSTGNDYGYTF. The CDR3 DNA is TGTGCCAGTAGTACAGGAAATGACTATGGCTACACCTTC.

The V gene is TRBV6-4, the J gene TRBJ1-1; weak D call: TRBD1 (6 bases). Germline CDR1 reads MRHNA; CDR2 reads SNTAGT. Trimming stripped 4 bases from V and 1 base from J, with 7 bases between. The CDR3 loop spans 13 amino acids. In nucleotides, the CDR3 is TGTGCCAGCAGTGCACAGGGGAACACTGAAGCTTTCTTT. Amino acid sequence: CASSAQGNTEAFF.

V usage is TRBV5-4 and J usage is TRBJ2-6; D is possibly TRBD1 (7 bases). This CDR3 region has 16 residues. Trimming cost V 4 bases and J 0 bases, with 11 bases left between them. Germline CDR1 SGHNT, CDR2 YYREEE (reference sequence). Written as DNA, the CDR3 is TGTGCCAGCAGCGCGGGACAGTTCTCTGGGGCCAACGTCCTGACTTTC. Residues: CASSAGQFSGANVLTF.

The chain joins TRBV3-1 (or the pseudogene TRBV3-2) to TRBJ2-6, with D uncertain. The germline V and J ends were trimmed by 0 bases and 4 bases, with 10 bases remaining between them. Germline-derived CDR1 and CDR2 are LGHDT and YNNKEL (reference sequence). The CDR3 contains 16 residues. CDR3 loop: CASSQDAGLGANVLTF. CDR3 in DNA: TGTGCCAGCAGCCAAGATGCCGGGTTGGGGGCCAACGTCCTGACTTTC.

The CDR3 sequence is CASSRRSGLNTEAFF. The CDR3, as DNA: TGTGCCAGCAGCCGGCGGTCCGGATTGAACACTGAAGCTTTCTTT. The rearrangement joins TRBV11-1 to TRBJ1-1; D is ambiguous. Germline assignment: CDR1 SGHAT and CDR2 FQDESV (reference sequence). V lost 5 bases, J lost 0 bases, and 13 bases lay in between. CDR3 size: 15 residues.

The chain couples TRBV12-3 or TRBV12-4 to TRBJ2-7; unclear D gene. V was cut by 4 bases and J by 6 bases, with 10 bases left in between. The CDR3 has 12 amino acids. For the CDR3, the DNA is TGTGCCAGCAGTTCATTAGAACGCGAGCAGTACTTC. This encodes CASSSLEREQYF.

The chain recombines TRBV3-1 (or the pseudogene TRBV3-2) with TRBJ2-3, with D hard to call. The CDR3 extends over 15 amino acids. From germline, CDR1 is LGHDT and CDR2 YNNKEL (reference sequence). V was trimmed by 0 bases and J by 4 bases, leaving 11 bases between them. CDR3 residues: CASSQDPAAPDTQYF. CDR3 DNA: TGTGCCAGCAGCCAAGATCCGGCGGCCCCAGATACGCAGTATTTT.

The V and J genes are TRBV20-1 and TRBJ2-7, with D possibly matching TRBD1 (5 bases). Germline CDR1 DFQATT, CDR2 SNEGSKA (reference sequence). This CDR3 is built from 11 residues. Trimming removed 6 bases at V and 4 bases at J, with 10 bases between. CDR3 protein: CSAKTEYEQYF. The CDR3 DNA reads as TGCAGTGCCAAGACAGAATACGAGCAGTACTTC.

This clone was counted only a few times. The V and J genes are TRBV2 and TRBJ1-1; D gene uncertain. CDR1 is SNHLY, CDR2 FYNNEI, per germline. This CDR3 region has 13 residues. Trimming took off 2 bases at V and 6 bases at J, with 10 bases between the two ends. Here the CDR3 reads CASSERVVAEAFF. The CDR3 region has the DNA TGTGCCAGCAGTGAAAGAGTAGTTGCTGAAGCTTTCTTT.

This clone was recorded once. The CDR3, as DNA: TGTGCCAGCAGCAAGGGGTCGGGGGATCGTAGTGGAAACACCATATATTTT. Translating gives CASSKGSGDRSGNTIYF. The genes are TRBV21-1 and TRBJ1-3. TRBV21-1 is marked as a pseudogene. The CDR3 contains 17 residues.

This clone was seen only once. The V and J genes are TRBV5-1 and TRBJ1-1, with 7 bases lining up with TRBD1. The V and J ends lost 4 bases and 3 bases, in that order; junction bases with no gene match: 3. This CDR3 is 13 amino acids long. The germline gives CDR1 SGHRS, CDR2 YFSETQ. As DNA, the CDR3 is TGCGCCAGCAGCGAAACAGGGGACACTGAAGCTTTCTTT. It is translated as CASSETGDTEAFF.

The chain couples TRBV5-6 to TRBJ2-7; D ambiguous. The V end was cut by 0 bases, the J end by 6 bases, with 13 bases between. CDR1 is SGHDT and CDR2 is YYEEEE in the germline V gene. The CDR3 loop spans 14 amino acids. The CDR3 reads CASSLDLSGREQYF. DNA for the CDR3: TGTGCCAGCAGCTTGGATCTGTCAGGCCGCGAGCAGTACTTC.

The chain combines TRBV7-9 with TRBJ2-7; perhaps TRBD2 as D (6 bases). Trimming removed 5 bases from V and 6 bases from J, with 11 bases in between. This CDR3 is built from 12 residues. Germline loops: CDR1 SEHNR, CDR2 FQNEAQ (reference sequence). The CDR3 region has the DNA TGTGCCAGCAGCCTCGGGCGGGGCGAGCAGTACTTC. Amino acids: CASSLGRGEQYF.

The V and J genes are TRBV30 and TRBJ2-7, with D perhaps matching TRBD2 (5 bases). The CDR3 has 14 amino acids. Germline lookup yields CDR1 GTSNPN and CDR2 SVGIG (reference sequence). The V gene lost 3 bases and the J gene lost 3 bases, with 15 bases spanning the gap. The CDR3 spells CAWSTSGGVYEQYF. CDR3 sequence (DNA): TGTGCCTGGAGCACCTCCGGAGGTGTCTACGAGCAGTACTTC.

The chain carries TRBV9 and TRBJ2-7, with D possibly being TRBD1 (6 bases). Deletions cut 2 bases from V and 2 bases from J, with 11 bases between. The CDR3 has 14 residues. CDR1 and CDR2 from the germline V gene are SGDLS and YYNGEE. The CDR3 region has the DNA TGTGCCAGCAGCGTGGGGGCTCTGCCCTACGAGCAGTACTTC. This translates into CASSVGALPYEQYF.